These 16 T cell receptor beta chains share one sample of origin, sequenced in a study of blood T cell repertoires in COVID-19. Sequencing used immunoSEQ multiplex PCR; TCRdb keeps in-frame clones, though not all of them. The sample holds around 300,000 clones, about nine tenths seen once. The sample was PBMCs or T cells enriched from blood (not recorded which). The receptors were sampled from a woman between 45 and 60 years old who had recovered from COVID-19.

This chain links TRBV18 with TRBJ1-2; the match to TRBD1 covers 8 bases. J was trimmed by 6 bases and V by 2 bases; bases with no gene match: 11. From germline, CDR1 is KGHSH and CDR2 LQKENI. The CDR3 length is 16 residues. Here the CDR3 reads CASSPAADRVWNGYTF. The CDR3 DNA reads as TGTGCCAGCTCACCAGCGGCGGACAGGGTCTGGAATGGCTACACCTTC.

The chain uses TRBV3-1 (or the pseudogene TRBV3-2) and TRBJ1-6; D is uncertain. Germline loops: CDR1 LGHDT, CDR2 YNNKEL (reference sequence). This CDR3 comprises 15 residues. V was trimmed by 1 base and J by 9 bases, leaving 13 bases between them. The CDR3 coding sequence is TGTGCCAGCAGCCAAGCCGCCCTGGGAGGTTCACCCCTCCACTTT. It codes for CASSQAALGGSPLHF.

The chain couples TRBV7-2 to TRBJ2-5; 11 nucleotides line up with TRBD2. The CDR3 consists of 14 residues. The V gene end was trimmed by 1 base and the J gene end by 7 bases; junction bases not matched to a gene: 2. From germline, CDR1 is SGHTA and CDR2 FQGNSA. The CDR3 nucleotides read TGTGCCAGCAGCTTAGAGCTAGCGGGAGGGACCCAGTACTTC. This encodes CASSLELAGGTQYF. Full variable domain (rest looked up from reference TRBV7-2 and TRBJ2-5): GAGVSQSPSNKVTEKGKDVELRCDPISGHTALYWYRQSLGQGLEFLIYFQGNSAPDKSGLPSDRFSAERTGGSVSTLTIQRTQQEDSAVYLCASSLELAGGTQYFGPGTRLLVL.

This clone showed up just once. This chain links TRBV29-1 with TRBJ2-1; 7 positions agree with TRBD1. This CDR3 comprises 15 residues. Germline V gene sequence: CDR1 SQVTM, CDR2 ANQGSEA. The V gene end was trimmed by 5 bases and the J gene end by 0 bases; junction bases not matched to a gene: 7. In nucleotides, the CDR3 is TGCAGCGTTTTACAGGGGTCTAGCTCCTACAATGAGCAGTTCTTC. Translated: CSVLQGSSSYNEQFF.

This chain uses TRBV7-9 with TRBJ2-6; D might be TRBD1 (5 bases). The germline gives CDR1 SEHNR, CDR2 FQNEAQ (reference sequence). V dropped 4 bases and J dropped 2 bases, with 9 bases sitting between them. The CDR3 sequence is 15 residues long. The CDR3 region is CASSSGITGANVLTF. The CDR3 DNA is TGTGCCAGCAGCTCAGGGATCACTGGGGCCAACGTCCTGACTTTC. Filled out from reference TRBV7-9 and TRBJ2-6, the complete variable domain reads DTGVSQNPRHKITKRGQNVTFRCDPISEHNRLYWYRQTLGQGPEFLTYFQNEAQLEKSRLLSDRFSAERPKGSFSTLEIQRTEQGDSAMYLCASSSGITGANVLTFGAGSRLTVL.

The gene calls are TRBV10-3 and TRBJ1-2; TRBD1 aligns across 9 bases. V lost 3 bases, J lost 6 bases, and 8 bases stayed unmatched. CDR1 and CDR2 (germline): ENHRY, SYGVKD. This CDR3 region has 15 residues. The CDR3 nucleotides read TGTGCCATCAGTGATTTGACAGGGGGGCAAGATGGCTACACCTTC. This codes for CAISDLTGGQDGYTF.

The rearrangement uses TRBV7-6 and TRBJ2-7, with TRBD1 as a possible D gene (6 bases). The length of the CDR3 is 15 residues. The V end lost 5 bases, the J end lost 2 bases, and 16 bases lay between the germline ends. The germline gives CDR1 SGHVS, CDR2 FNYEAQ. This chain's CDR3 is CASSSRQEVPYEQYF. The CDR3 nucleotides read TGTGCCAGCAGCAGTAGACAGGAGGTTCCCTACGAGCAGTACTTC.

The V gene is TRBV7-3, the J gene TRBJ2-7; 10 bases align to TRBD2. V gave up 5 bases and J gave up 3 bases; unmatched junction bases: 7. The CDR3 sequence is 15 residues long. Germline values: CDR1 SGHTA, CDR2 FQGTGA. The CDR3 DNA follows: TGTGCCAGCAGCCCTTGGACTAGCGGTCTCTACGAGCAGTACTTC. Protein product: CASSPWTSGLYEQYF.

This rearrangement joins TRBV28 to TRBJ1-4; TRBD1 aligns across 9 bases. Germline V gene lookup returns CDR1 MDHEN and CDR2 SYDVKM. CDR3 length: 14 amino acids. The V segment lost 6 bases and the J segment 7 bases; nucleotides outside the gene matches: 6. As DNA, the CDR3 is TGTGCCAGCAGGTGGACAGGGGTTTCTGAAAAACTGTTTTTT. Protein: CASRWTGVSEKLFF.

The genes are TRBV15 and TRBJ1-1; 10 bases line up with TRBD1. CDR1 is LNHNV and CDR2 is YYDKDF in the germline V gene (reference sequence). Germline trimming cut 3 bases from V and 8 bases from J; bases unmatched to any gene: 3. The CDR3 extends over 13 amino acids. This CDR3 is CATSRGTGEEAFF. The CDR3 nucleotides are TGTGCCACCAGCAGGGGGACAGGGGAGGAAGCTTTCTTT.

The chain recombines TRBV7-2 with TRBJ1-5; 10 bases line up with TRBD1. V was pared by 5 bases and J by 4 bases, with 5 bases of the junction left unmatched. The CDR3 has 15 residues. The germline V gene has CDR1 SGHTA and CDR2 FQGNSA. The CDR3 here is CASSPGTGVNQPQHF. The DNA for the CDR3 is TGTGCCAGCAGCCCTGGGACAGGGGTTAATCAGCCCCAGCATTTT.

This chain uses TRBV7-6 with TRBJ2-7; 14 nucleotides align to TRBD2. Germline values: CDR1 SGHVS, CDR2 FNYEAQ. V was clipped by 6 bases and J by 3 bases; unmatched bases: 13. There are 18 residues in the CDR3. Here the CDR3 reads CASSNTVPGLAGDYEQYF. The CDR3 DNA sequence: TGTGCCAGCAGTAATACCGTTCCGGGACTAGCGGGAGACTACGAGCAGTACTTC.

V usage is TRBV11-3 and J usage is TRBJ2-7; TRBD1 matches 7 bases. Germline-derived CDR1 and CDR2 are SGHNT and YENEEA. V gave up 5 bases and J gave up 4 bases; unmatched junction bases: 5. The CDR3 is 13 amino acids. CDR3 loop: CASSLEQGYEQYF. CDR3 nucleotides: TGTGCCAGCAGCCTCGAACAGGGGTACGAGCAGTACTTC.

J is TRBJ2-1 and V is TRBV10-2, with D unresolved. Trimming shortened V by 10 bases and J by 5 bases, and 15 bases separated the two germline ends. The CDR3 has 13 amino acids. The germline gives CDR1 WSHSY, CDR2 SAAADI. The CDR3 sequence is CAISRIRDNEQFF. In DNA form, the CDR3 reads TGCGCCATCTCACGCATTAGAGACAATGAGCAGTTCTTC.

The chain combines TRBV30 with TRBJ1-6, with TRBD1 identical over 7 bases. The junction had 4 bases not matched to a gene; V was cut back by 5 bases and J by 6 bases. The CDR3 has 13 amino acids. CDR1 is GTSNPN and CDR2 is SVGIG in the germline V gene (reference sequence). The CDR3 DNA follows: TGTGCCTGGGGGGGACAGATTAATTCACCCCTCCACTTT. The encoded protein is CAWGGQINSPLHF.

Written as DNA, the CDR3 is TGCGCCAGCAGCCGAGGACTAGCGGGAGGGCCTATCGGCACAGATACGCAGTATTTT. Translating gives CASSRGLAGGPIGTDTQYF. The J gene is TRBJ2-3, the V gene TRBV4-1; 15 nucleotides agree with TRBD2. The V gene's germline CDR1 is MGHRA and CDR2 YSYEKL. The J segment lost 1 base and the V segment lost 4 bases, leaving 9 bases of the junction unmatched. CDR3 length: 19 residues.